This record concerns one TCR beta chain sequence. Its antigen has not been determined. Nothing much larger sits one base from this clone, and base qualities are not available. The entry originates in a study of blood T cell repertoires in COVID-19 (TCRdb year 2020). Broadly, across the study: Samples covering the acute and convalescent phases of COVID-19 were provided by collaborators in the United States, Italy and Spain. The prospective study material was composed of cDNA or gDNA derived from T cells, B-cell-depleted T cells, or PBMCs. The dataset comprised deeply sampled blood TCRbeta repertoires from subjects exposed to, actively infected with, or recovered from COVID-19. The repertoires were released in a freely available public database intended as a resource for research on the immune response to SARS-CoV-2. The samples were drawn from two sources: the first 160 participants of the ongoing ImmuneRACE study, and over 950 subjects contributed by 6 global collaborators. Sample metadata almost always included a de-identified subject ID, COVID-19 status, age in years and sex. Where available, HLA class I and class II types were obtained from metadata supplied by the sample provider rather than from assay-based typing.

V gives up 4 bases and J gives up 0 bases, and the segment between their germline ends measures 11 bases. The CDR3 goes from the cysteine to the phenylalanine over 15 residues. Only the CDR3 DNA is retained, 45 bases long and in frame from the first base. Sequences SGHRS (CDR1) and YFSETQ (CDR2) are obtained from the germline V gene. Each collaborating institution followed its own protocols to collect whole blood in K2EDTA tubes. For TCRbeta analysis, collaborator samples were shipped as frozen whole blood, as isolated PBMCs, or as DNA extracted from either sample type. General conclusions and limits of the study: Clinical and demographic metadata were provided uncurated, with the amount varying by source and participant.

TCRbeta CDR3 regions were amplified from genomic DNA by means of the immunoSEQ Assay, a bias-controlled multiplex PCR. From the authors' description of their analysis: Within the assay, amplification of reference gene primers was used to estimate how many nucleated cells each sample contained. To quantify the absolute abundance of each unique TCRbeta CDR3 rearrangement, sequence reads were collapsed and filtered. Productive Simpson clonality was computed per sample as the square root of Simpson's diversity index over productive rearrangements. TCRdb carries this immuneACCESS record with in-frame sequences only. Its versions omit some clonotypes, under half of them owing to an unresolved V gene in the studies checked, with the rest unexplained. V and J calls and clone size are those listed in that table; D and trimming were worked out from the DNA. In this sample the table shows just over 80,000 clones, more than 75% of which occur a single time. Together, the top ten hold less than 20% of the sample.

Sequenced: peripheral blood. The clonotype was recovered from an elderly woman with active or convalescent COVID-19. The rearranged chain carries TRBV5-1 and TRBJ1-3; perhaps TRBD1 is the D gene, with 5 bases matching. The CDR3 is CASSVIGDSGNTIYF. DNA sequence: TGCGCCAGCAGCGTGATAGGGGACTCTGGAAACACCATATATTTT.